This entry lists 30 T cell receptor beta chains sequenced from one sample in a study of T-cell memory formation after mild COVID-19. TCRdb reprocessed the 5' RACE reads via MiXCR and lists one record per CDR3 protein. The sample contains tens of thousands of distinct CDR3 sequences, approximately 13% of which appear only once. Specimen: PBMCs or a T cell subset sorted from them (not recorded which). The receptor source for this set is an adult woman who had mild COVID-19 (a few samples of this study predate the infection). Cell type and time point are not known.

This clonotype was counted a few times. V gene TRBV27 combines with J gene TRBJ2-7, with D tentatively TRBD1 (7 bases). Trimming took off 2 bases at V and 0 bases at J, with 14 bases between the two ends. The CDR3 runs to 16 residues. Germline assignment: CDR1 MNHEY and CDR2 SMNVEV (reference sequence). The CDR3 sequence is CASSLDAGQSSYEQYF. Here the CDR3 DNA reads TGTGCCAGCAGTTTAGATGCGGGACAGAGCTCCTACGAGCAGTACTTC.

This clonotype turned up a few times. The V gene is TRBV19, the J gene TRBJ1-1; possibly TRBD1 for D (5 bases). V gave up 1 base and J gave up 4 bases, with 7 bases separating them. In germline, CDR1 is LNHDA, CDR2 SQIVND (reference sequence). CDR3 size: 13 residues. CDR3 amino acids: CASSIGQGTEAFF. CDR3 DNA: TGTGCCAGTAGTATAGGGCAGGGCACTGAAGCTTTCTTT. The full variable domain, completed using reference TRBV19 and TRBJ1-1, is DGGITQSPKYLFRKEGQNVTLSCEQNLNHDAMYWYRQDPGQGLRLIYYSQIVNDFQKGDIAEGYSVSREKKESFPLTVTSAQKNPTAFYLCASSIGQGTEAFFGQGTRLTVV.

CDR3 nucleotide sequence: TGTGCCAGCAGCTACCTACTAAGGGGGGAAGGGGAGACCCAGTACTTC. This translates into CASSYLLRGEGETQYF. This chain links TRBV7-9 with TRBJ2-5, with D perhaps being TRBD1 or TRBD2 (6 bases each). The germline V gene encodes CDR1 SEHNR and CDR2 FQNEAQ (reference sequence). The CDR3 sequence is 16 residues long. Trimming shortened V by 4 bases and J by 5 bases, and 20 bases separated the two germline ends.

This clonotype was observed a handful of times. This chain joins TRBV7-6 and TRBJ2-7; D may be TRBD1 or TRBD2 (6 bases each). CDR3 length: 15 amino acids. V shed 5 bases and J shed 2 bases, with 16 bases lying between them. Germline loops: CDR1 SGHVS, CDR2 FNYEAQ. CDR3 in amino acids: CASSGSRGLAYEQYF. CDR3 bases: TGTGCCAGCAGCGGTTCTCGGGGGCTAGCCTACGAGCAGTACTTC.

This clonotype was detected a few times. The rearrangement links TRBV5-1 to TRBJ2-7, with 11 bases matching TRBD2. J was trimmed by 0 bases and V by 4 bases; bases with no gene match: 6. Germline lookup yields CDR1 SGHRS and CDR2 YFSETQ. This CDR3 comprises 16 residues. CDR3 nucleotides: TGCGCCAGCAGCCGTCCTAGCGGGGGGCCCTCCTACGAGCAGTACTTC. As protein: CASSRPSGGPSYEQYF.

V usage is TRBV30 and J usage is TRBJ2-3; a weak D match, TRBD2 (6 bases). The V end was cut by 5 bases, the J end by 0 bases, with 15 bases between. The CDR3 extends over 15 amino acids. The V gene's germline CDR1 is GTSNPN and CDR2 SVGIG (reference sequence). The CDR3 loop reads CAWDGTPFSTDTQYF. The CDR3 nucleotides are TGTGCCTGGGACGGGACTCCATTTAGCACAGATACGCAGTATTTT. Supplemented by reference TRBV30 and TRBJ2-3, the full variable domain reads SQTIHQWPATLVQPVGSPLSLECTVEGTSNPNLYWYRQAAGRGLQLLFYSVGIGQISSEVPQNLSASRPQDRQFILSSKKLLLSDSGFYLCAWDGTPFSTDTQYFGPGTRLTVL.

This clonotype was observed at least ten times. The V call is TRBV2, the J call TRBJ1-2; the D gene is possibly TRBD1 (6 bases). V lost 2 bases to trimming and J lost 2 bases, with 15 bases between them. The germline gives CDR1 SNHLY, CDR2 FYNNEI. This CDR3 is built from 16 residues. The CDR3: CASSEWSGAMNYGYTF. The CDR3 DNA follows: TGTGCCAGCAGTGAATGGTCAGGGGCCATGAACTATGGCTACACCTTC. Using reference TRBV2 and TRBJ1-2 for the parts outside the CDR3, the full variable domain is EPEVTQTPSHQVTQMGQEVILRCVPISNHLYFYWYRQILGQKVEFLVSFYNNEISEKSEIFDDQFSVERPDGSNFTLKIRSTKLEDSAMYFCASSEWSGAMNYGYTFGSGTRLTVV.

This clonotype turned up a few times. The V gene is TRBV21-1, the J gene TRBJ1-1; whether TRBD1, the table's D call, matches the DNA was not checked. TRBV21-1 is tagged as a pseudogene. The CDR3 length is 14 residues. The CDR3 sequence is CASSKEAGWTEAFF. CDR3 nucleotides: TGTGCCAGCAGCAAAGAGGCAGGGTGGACTGAAGCTTTCTTT.

This clonotype showed up just a few times. The genes are TRBV6-4 and TRBJ2-1; D unresolved. Germline values: CDR1 MRHNA, CDR2 SNTAGT. Trimming stripped 6 bases from V and 3 bases from J, with 12 bases between. There are 14 residues in the CDR3. The CDR3 reads CASSPGGDYNEQFF. The CDR3 nucleotides read TGTGCCAGCAGCCCGGGCGGAGACTACAATGAGCAGTTCTTC.

This clonotype has just a few counts. The rearrangement uses TRBV2 and TRBJ2-1, with 9 positions matching TRBD2. The CDR3 has 15 residues. The germline V gene has CDR1 SNHLY and CDR2 FYNNEI. V was clipped by 2 bases and J by 4 bases; unmatched bases: 3. CDR3 nucleotide sequence: TGTGCCAGCAGTGAAAGTAGCGGGGGATACAATGAGCAGTTCTTC. Residues: CASSESSGGYNEQFF. The complete variable domain, with remaining parts taken from reference TRBV2 and TRBJ2-1, reads EPEVTQTPSHQVTQMGQEVILRCVPISNHLYFYWYRQILGQKVEFLVSFYNNEISEKSEIFDDQFSVERPDGSNFTLKIRSTKLEDSAMYFCASSESSGGYNEQFFGPGTRLTVL.

This clonotype has only a few counts. The chain carries TRBV20-1 and TRBJ2-3; 11 bases are shared with TRBD1. The CDR3 is 18 amino acids. CDR1 DFQATT and CDR2 SNEGSKA come from the germline V gene (reference sequence). J was trimmed by 1 base and V by 4 bases; bases with no gene match: 13. CDR3 sequence: CSATDRDRGKRGTDTQYF. In nucleotides, the CDR3 is TGCAGTGCTACAGACCGGGACAGGGGGAAGAGGGGCACAGATACGCAGTATTTT.

This clonotype occurred a few times. The gene calls are TRBV10-3 and TRBJ2-7, with D perhaps matching TRBD2 (5 bases). V shed 3 bases and J shed 5 bases, with 11 bases lying between them. The CDR3 runs 13 residues. Germline V gives CDR1 ENHRY, CDR2 SYGVKD. For the CDR3, the DNA is TGTGCCATCAGTGATACCCCCGGGGACGAGCAGTACTTC. As protein: CAISDTPGDEQYF.

V is TRBV3-1 and J is TRBJ2-5; D gene uncertain. Germline assignment: CDR1 LGHDT and CDR2 YNNKEL (reference sequence). V was cut by 0 bases and J by 2 bases, with 10 bases left in between. There are 15 residues in the CDR3. DNA for the CDR3: TGTGCCAGCAGCCAAGATTGGACGGTACAAGAGACCCAGTACTTC. This gives the protein CASSQDWTVQETQYF.

This clonotype was detected a few times. The J gene is TRBJ2-3, the V gene TRBV5-1; 9 bases map to TRBD2. The CDR3 covers 15 residues. V lost 0 bases, J lost 4 bases, and 3 bases stayed unmatched. Germline loops: CDR1 SGHRS, CDR2 YFSETQ. CDR3 sequence: CASSLGAGGADTQYF. The CDR3, as DNA: TGCGCCAGCAGCTTGGGAGCGGGGGGCGCAGATACGCAGTATTTT.

The table lists this clonotype with many counts. The genes are TRBV6-5 and TRBJ2-1; 13 bases line up with TRBD2. V lost 4 bases, J lost 10 bases, and 7 bases stayed unmatched. There are 15 residues in the CDR3. Germline CDR1 is MNHEY and CDR2 is SVGAGI. For the CDR3, the DNA is TGTGCCAGCAGTTTCGGGACTAGCGGGAAGGTGGAGCAGTTCTTC. Translation: CASSFGTSGKVEQFF.

This clonotype was found many times. This sequence joins TRBV7-9 and TRBJ2-7; D may be TRBD1 (6 bases). Trimming shortened V by 5 bases and J by 4 bases, and 12 bases separated the two germline ends. Germline-derived CDR1 and CDR2 are SEHNR and FQNEAQ (reference sequence). This CDR3 has 13 residues. The chain's CDR3 is CASSPTGHYEQYF. DNA of the CDR3: TGTGCCAGCAGCCCGACAGGACATTACGAGCAGTACTTC. The whole variable domain, filled in from reference TRBV7-9 and TRBJ2-7, reads DTGVSQNPRHKITKRGQNVTFRCDPISEHNRLYWYRQTLGQGPEFLTYFQNEAQLEKSRLLSDRFSAERPKGSFSTLEIQRTEQGDSAMYLCASSPTGHYEQYFGPGTRLTVT.

By share of the sample, this clonotype is medium-sized. This rearrangement joins TRBV7-2 to TRBJ2-1, with TRBD1 as a possible D gene (6 bases). This CDR3 has 15 residues. Germline-derived CDR1 and CDR2 are SGHTA and FQGNSA. Trimming left V 6 bases short and J 8 bases short, with 20 bases between. CDR3 nucleotides: TGTGCCAGCAGAGATATCGGGACATTCGGCGATGAGCAGTTCTTC. Translating gives CASRDIGTFGDEQFF.

This chain joins TRBV27 and TRBJ1-2; 7 bases fit TRBD1. The CDR3 loop spans 14 amino acids. With 5 bases clipped from V and 4 bases from J, the junction kept 7 bases outside the gene matches. CDR1 is MNHEY, CDR2 SMNVEV, per germline (reference sequence). CDR3 residues: CASSPTGMIYGYTF. The CDR3, as DNA: TGTGCCAGCAGTCCGACAGGGATGATCTATGGCTACACCTTC.

CDR3 DNA: TGCAGTGCAACAGACAGGGCCCTCTACGAGCAGTACTTC. Its protein is CSATDRALYEQYF. The chain links TRBV20-1 to TRBJ2-7, with 7 positions matching TRBD1. With 6 bases clipped from V and 3 bases from J, the junction kept 8 bases outside the gene matches. Germline lookup yields CDR1 DFQATT and CDR2 SNEGSKA (reference sequence). The CDR3 runs 13 residues.

This clonotype was detected only a few times. This sequence joins TRBV20-1 and TRBJ2-7; TRBD2 agrees at 11 bases. J lost 6 bases, V lost 5 bases, and 9 bases had no gene match. The CDR3 has 14 amino acids. Germline V gene lookup returns CDR1 DFQATT and CDR2 SNEGSKA (reference sequence). CDR3 in DNA: TGCAGTGCTTTTGGGGGACTAGCGGACTCCGAGCAGTACTTC. This encodes CSAFGGLADSEQYF.

The chain joins TRBV7-2 to TRBJ2-3, with 10 bases matching TRBD2. Germline assignment: CDR1 SGHTA and CDR2 FQGNSA. V shed 5 bases and J 4 bases; nucleotides not matched to a gene: 9. This CDR3 contains 16 residues. The CDR3 DNA reads as TGTGCCAGCAGCCTGGGTGCTAGCGGGAGTTCAGATACGCAGTATTTT. It yields the protein CASSLGASGSSDTQYF.

This clonotype has a count of ten or more. The V call is TRBV11-3, the J call TRBJ2-1; TRBD1 is a possible D gene (6 bases). This CDR3 spans 17 amino acids. Germline CDR1 and CDR2: SGHNT and YENEEA. V was cut by 1 base and J by 0 bases, with 13 bases left in between. Written as DNA, the CDR3 is TGTGCCAGCAGCTTAGCCGGACAGCCGAGCTCCTACAATGAGCAGTTCTTC. Translated: CASSLAGQPSSYNEQFF. The whole variable domain, remainder taken from reference TRBV11-3 and TRBJ2-1, is EAGVVQSPRYKIIEKKQPVAFWCNPISGHNTLYWYLQNLGQGPELLIRYENEEAVDDSQLPKDRFSAERLKGVDSTLKIQPAELGDSAVYLCASSLAGQPSSYNEQFFGPGTRLTVL.

Turning to this clonotype: A read error may produce the germline difference seen at one junction end. The chain links TRBV24-1 to TRBJ2-2; D may be TRBD1 or TRBD2 (5 bases each). The V gene's germline CDR1 is KGHDR and CDR2 SFDVKD. CDR3 length equals 17 residues. CDR3 bases: TGTGCCACCAGTGACCCTACGACAGCACAGAACACCGGGGAGCTGATTTTT. Translated, it gives CATSDPTTAQNTGELIF.

The J gene is TRBJ2-5, the V gene TRBV12-3 or TRBV12-4, with D tentatively TRBD1 or TRBD2 (5 bases each). Trimming left V 3 bases short and J 1 base short, with 12 bases between. This CDR3 spans 15 amino acids. CDR3 nucleotides: TGTGCCAGCAGTTTTACTGTCGGGACCCAAGAGACCCAGTACTTC. This encodes CASSFTVGTQETQYF.

This clonotype was seen a handful of times. The chain has TRBV10-3 and TRBJ2-2; D uncertain. V shed 4 bases and J shed 1 base, with 4 bases lying between them. CDR1 ENHRY and CDR2 SYGVKD come from the germline V gene. CDR3 length: 13 residues. The CDR3 DNA reads TGTGCCATCAGTGCGGAGAACACCGGGGAGCTGTTTTTT. This translates into CAISAENTGELFF.

This clonotype was counted only a few times. The chain links TRBV5-1 to TRBJ2-1; TRBD2 matches 11 bases. CDR1 SGHRS and CDR2 YFSETQ come from the germline V gene. V lost 3 bases, J lost 4 bases, and 3 bases stayed unmatched. The CDR3 consists of 15 residues. The CDR3 sequence: CASSSTSGDYNEQFF. CDR3 DNA sequence: TGCGCCAGCAGCTCGACTAGCGGGGATTACAATGAGCAGTTCTTC. The full variable domain, in which reference TRBV5-1 and TRBJ2-1 provide the parts outside the CDR3, is KAGVTQTPRYLIKTRGQQVTLSCSPISGHRSVSWYQQTPGQGLQFLFEYFSETQRNKGNFPGRFSGRQFSNSRSEMNVSTLELGDSALYLCASSSTSGDYNEQFFGPGTRLTVL.

This chain connects TRBV24-1 to TRBJ2-7, with 9 bases matching TRBD1. Germline CDR1 and CDR2: KGHDR and SFDVKD. V lost 7 bases and J lost 5; bases outside the gene matches: 14. The CDR3 loop spans 16 amino acids. CDR3 sequence: CATRTNRGRISHEQYF. CDR3 DNA: TGTGCCACCAGAACTAACAGGGGGCGAATTTCGCACGAGCAGTACTTC.

This clonotype has just a few counts. V usage is TRBV2 and J usage is TRBJ1-5; 9 bases are a match to TRBD1. This CDR3 is built from 14 residues. CDR1 is SNHLY, CDR2 FYNNEI, per germline. J was trimmed by 0 bases and V by 8 bases; bases with no gene match: 2. Here the CDR3 reads CASGTGFSNQPQHF. Here the CDR3 DNA reads TGTGCCAGCGGGACAGGGTTTAGCAATCAGCCCCAGCATTTT.

This clonotype was detected only a few times. The CDR3 sequence: CASSEGLNANEQFF. The CDR3 coding sequence is TGTGCCAGCAGCGAGGGACTAAACGCCAATGAGCAGTTCTTC. This sequence joins TRBV9 and TRBJ2-1, with 7 bases identical to TRBD2. CDR1 and CDR2 from the germline V gene are SGDLS and YYNGEE. The V and J ends lost 3 bases and 6 bases, in that order; junction bases with no gene match: 6. The CDR3 is 14 amino acids.

In its sample, this clonotype was seen a few times. This chain joins TRBV20-1 and TRBJ1-1; weak D call: TRBD1 (5 bases). Trimming took off 0 bases at V and 8 bases at J, with 19 bases between the two ends. Germline CDR1 DFQATT, CDR2 SNEGSKA (reference sequence). The length of the CDR3 is 15 residues. The CDR3 protein is CSARDPLQGAKEAFF. CDR3 in DNA: TGCAGTGCTAGAGATCCCCTTCAAGGGGCTAAGGAAGCTTTCTTT.